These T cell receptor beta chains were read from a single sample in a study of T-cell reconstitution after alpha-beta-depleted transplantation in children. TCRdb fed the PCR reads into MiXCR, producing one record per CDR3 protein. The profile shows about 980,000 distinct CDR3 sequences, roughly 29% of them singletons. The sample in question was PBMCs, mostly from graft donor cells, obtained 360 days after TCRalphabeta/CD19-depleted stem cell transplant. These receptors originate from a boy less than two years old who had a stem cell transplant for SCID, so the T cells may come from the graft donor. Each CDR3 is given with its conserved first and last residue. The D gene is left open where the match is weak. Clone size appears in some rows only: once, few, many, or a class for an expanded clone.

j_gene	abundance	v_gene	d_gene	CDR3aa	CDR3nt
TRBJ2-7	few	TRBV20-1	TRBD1	CSLYPGQAYEQYF	TGCAGTCTATACCCCGGACAGGCCTACGAGCAGTACTTC
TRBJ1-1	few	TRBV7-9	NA	CASSLNRLGNAEAFF	TGTGCCAGCAGCTTAAATCGGTTAGGGAACGCTGAAGCTTTCTTT
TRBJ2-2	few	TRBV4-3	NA	CASSQDVEWTRELFF	TGCGCCAGCAGCCAAGACGTAGAGTGGACGCGGGAGCTGTTTTTT
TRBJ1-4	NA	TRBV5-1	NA	CASSFDSVNEKLFF	TGCGCCAGCAGCTTCGACAGTGTTAATGAAAAACTGTTTTTT
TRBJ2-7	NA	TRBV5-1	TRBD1	CASSPNPAGTGDYEQYF	TGCGCCAGCAGCCCCAACCCCGCAGGGACAGGGGACTACGAGCAGTACTTC
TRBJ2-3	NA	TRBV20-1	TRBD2	CSARSLAGVTDTQYF	TGCAGTGCTAGATCGCTAGCGGGGGTCACAGATACGCAGTATTTT
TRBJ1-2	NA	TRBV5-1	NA	CASSLGGETYGYTF	TGCGCCAGCAGCTTGGGGGGGGAAACCTATGGCTACACCTTC
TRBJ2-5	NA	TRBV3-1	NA	CASSPWPGADPGTQYF	TGTGCCAGCAGCCCATGGCCCGGCGCTGATCCGGGGACCCAGTACTTC
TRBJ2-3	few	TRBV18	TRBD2	CASSPLSGGRGTDTQYF	TGTGCCAGCTCACCCCTTTCGGGGGGGCGGGGCACAGATACGCAGTATTTT
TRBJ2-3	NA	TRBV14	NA	CASSQETGASTDTQYF	TGTGCCAGCAGCCAAGAAACGGGGGCTAGCACAGATACGCAGTATTTT
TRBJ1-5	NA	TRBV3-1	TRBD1	CASSQGDRGRGQPQHF	TGTGCCAGCAGCCAAGGGGACAGGGGGCGAGGGCAGCCCCAGCATTTT
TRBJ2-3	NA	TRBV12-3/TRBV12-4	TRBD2	CASSPKLAGGYESTQYF	TGTGCCAGCAGTCCCAAACTAGCGGGGGGTTACGAGAGTACGCAGTATTTT
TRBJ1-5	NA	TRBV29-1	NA	CSVGLGHSNQPQHF	TGCAGCGTTGGTCTGGGACATAGCAATCAGCCCCAGCATTTT
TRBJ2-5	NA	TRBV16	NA	CASSQLRGWETQYF	TGTGCCAGCAGCCAATTGAGAGGTTGGGAGACCCAGTACTTC
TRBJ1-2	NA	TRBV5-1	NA	CASRPGQNYGYTF	TGCGCCAGCAGACCAGGACAGAACTATGGCTACACCTTC
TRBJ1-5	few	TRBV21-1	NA	CASSCQGRSNQPQHF	TGTGCCAGCTCTTGTCAGGGTCGTAGCAATCAGCCCCAGCATTTT
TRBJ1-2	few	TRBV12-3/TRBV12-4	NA	CASAGAYGYTF	TGTGCCAGCGCGGGGGCCTATGGCTACACCTTC
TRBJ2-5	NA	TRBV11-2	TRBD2	CASSPEPLAGGETQYF	TGTGCCAGCAGCCCCGAACCACTAGCGGGGGGAGAGACCCAGTACTTC
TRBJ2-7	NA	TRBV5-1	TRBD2	CASSVLAAYEQYF	TGCGCCAGCAGCGTACTAGCGGCCTACGAGCAGTACTTC
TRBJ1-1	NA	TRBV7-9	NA	CASSYNTAGARSEAFF	TGTGCCAGCAGCTATAATACTGCGGGCGCACGAAGTGAAGCTTTCTTT
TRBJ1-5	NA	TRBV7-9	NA	CASSQIGQPQHF	TGTGCCAGCAGCCAGATAGGACAGCCCCAGCATTTT
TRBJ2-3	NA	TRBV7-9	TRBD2	CASSPAGSSTDTQYF	TGTGCCAGCAGCCCAGCGGGGTCTAGCACAGATACGCAGTATTTT
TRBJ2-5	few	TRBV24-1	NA	CATPSTPGVQETQYF	TGTGCCACCCCGTCCACGCCAGGCGTGCAAGAGACCCAGTACTTC
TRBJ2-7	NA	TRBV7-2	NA	CASSLSRTGYEQYF	TGTGCCAGCAGCTTATCGCGGACCGGCTACGAGCAGTACTTC
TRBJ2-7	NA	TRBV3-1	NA	CASSQEGKQYF	TGTGCCAGCAGCCAAGAGGGTAAGCAGTACTTC
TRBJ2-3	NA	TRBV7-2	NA	CASSYLHTQYF	TGTGCCAGCAGCTACTTGCATACGCAGTATTTT
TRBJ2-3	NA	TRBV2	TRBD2	CASKPVRGVDTQYF	TGTGCCAGCAAACCGGTGCGGGGGGTAGATACGCAGTATTTT
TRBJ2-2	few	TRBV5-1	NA	CASSQGRRGWTGELFF	TGCGCCAGCAGCCAAGGACGCAGAGGTTGGACCGGGGAGCTGTTTTTT
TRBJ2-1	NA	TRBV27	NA	CASSFAGVPYNEQFF	TGTGCCAGCAGTTTCGCAGGGGTCCCCTACAATGAGCAGTTCTTC
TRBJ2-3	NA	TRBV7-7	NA	CASSLEPPPDTQYF	TGTGCCAGCAGCTTAGAGCCTCCCCCAGATACGCAGTATTTT
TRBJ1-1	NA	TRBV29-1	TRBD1	CSAGWTGMRNTEAFF	TGCAGCGCCGGATGGACAGGGATGAGGAACACTGAAGCTTTCTTT
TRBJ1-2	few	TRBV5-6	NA	CASSSRDNPNYGYTF	TGTGCCAGCAGCTCCCGGGACAACCCGAACTATGGCTACACCTTC
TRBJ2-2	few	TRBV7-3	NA	CASSLTGAGNTGELFF	TGTGCCAGCAGCTTAACGGGGGCAGGGAACACCGGGGAGCTGTTTTTT
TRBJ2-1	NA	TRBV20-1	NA	CSAGGPQEFF	TGCAGTGCTGGGGGCCCCCAGGAGTTCTTC
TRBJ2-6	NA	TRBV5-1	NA	CASSSTGGSGANVLTF	TGCGCCAGCAGCTCCACGGGCGGAAGTGGGGCCAACGTCCTGACTTTC